Below are 16 T cell receptor beta chains sequenced from a single sample in a study of blood T cells in healthy people across ages. Next came a second PCR, run for about 6 to 11 cycles, which used a sample-barcoded 5' primer along with a J-beta primer mix. One entry per CDR3 protein results from TCRdb running MiXCR on the 5' RACE reads. The data contain hundreds of thousands of distinct CDR3 sequences, around 38% of them singletons. The sample consisted of blood. Receptors were obtained from a man older than 75 in good health.

The chain uses TRBV20-1 and TRBJ2-4; D remains unclear. Germline V gene lookup returns CDR1 DFQATT and CDR2 SNEGSKA (reference sequence). Between the trimmed V and J ends, which lost 3 bases and 0 bases, there was a span of 9 bases. The CDR3 has 14 amino acids. The CDR3 spells CSASQVLAKNIQYF. In nucleotides, the CDR3 is TGCAGTGCTAGCCAGGTACTAGCCAAAAACATTCAGTACTTC.

The rearrangement links TRBV12-3 or TRBV12-4 to TRBJ1-2; D gene ambiguous. V dropped 5 bases and J dropped 4 bases, with 11 bases sitting between them. The CDR3 sequence is 13 residues long. CDR3 sequence: CASSPRPGYGYTF. DNA of the CDR3: TGTGCCAGCAGTCCCAGGCCTGGCTATGGCTACACCTTC.

The V call is TRBV9, the J call TRBJ2-7; no definite D call. Germline CDR1 SGDLS, CDR2 YYNGEE. The V end lost 7 bases, the J end lost 2 bases, and 16 bases lay between the germline ends. This CDR3 region has 14 residues. The CDR3 reads CASGRQIDTYEQYF. CDR3 nucleotides: TGTGCCAGCGGACGACAAATAGATACCTACGAGCAGTACTTC.

The chain is built from TRBV29-1 and TRBJ2-3; D could derive from TRBD1 or TRBD2 (6 bases each). Trimming stripped 5 bases from V and 2 bases from J, with 14 bases between. In germline, CDR1 is SQVTM, CDR2 ANQGSEA. CDR3 length: 14 amino acids. The CDR3 protein is CSVPRRGPTDTQYF. In DNA form, the CDR3 reads TGCAGCGTTCCCCGTCGGGGGCCCACAGATACGCAGTATTTT.

This clonotype has ten or more counts. V is TRBV5-1 and J is TRBJ2-1; D is possibly TRBD1 (6 bases). CDR1 SGHRS and CDR2 YFSETQ come from the germline V gene. This CDR3 spans 13 amino acids. V was trimmed by 1 base and J by 10 bases, leaving 12 bases between them. The CDR3, as DNA: TGCGCCAGCAGCTTGCGGATTACAGGGGAGCAGTTCTTC. Its translation is CASSLRITGEQFF.

V usage is TRBV20-1 and J usage is TRBJ1-1, with D hard to call. The V end was cut by 3 bases, the J end by 2 bases, with 10 bases between. From germline, CDR1 is DFQATT and CDR2 SNEGSKA (reference sequence). The CDR3 has 13 residues. CDR3: CSARVPSNTEAFF. CDR3 DNA: TGCAGTGCTAGGGTCCCCTCAAACACTGAAGCTTTCTTT.

This clonotype was counted once. The V and J genes are TRBV20-1 and TRBJ1-1, with D perhaps matching TRBD1 (6 bases). Germline V gene sequence: CDR1 DFQATT, CDR2 SNEGSKA (reference sequence). V lost 0 bases, J lost 5 bases, and 13 bases lay in between. The CDR3 is made up of 14 amino acids. The CDR3 region has the DNA TGCAGTGCTAGAGATGGCAGGGGAGGGACTGAAGCTTTCTTT. Amino acids: CSARDGRGGTEAFF.

The CDR3 coding sequence is TGTGCCAGCAGTGTGCGGGAGGGGCCGTACGAGCAGTACTTC. It encodes CASSVREGPYEQYF. This chain links TRBV27 with TRBJ2-4; 9 bases match TRBD2. The better agreement between TRBJ2-7 and the DNA end casts doubt on the J call. Germline CDR1 is MNHEY and CDR2 is SMNVEV (reference sequence). The CDR3 spans 14 residues.

This clonotype was counted between two and nine times. CDR3: CASSPDQVRHSPLHF. The CDR3 DNA sequence: TGTGCCAGCAGCCCTGACCAGGTTCGACATTCACCCCTCCACTTT. This chain links TRBV7-9 with TRBJ1-6; D is undetermined. Germline lookup yields CDR1 SEHNR and CDR2 FQNEAQ (reference sequence). The CDR3 spans 15 residues. Trimming removed 5 bases from V and 8 bases from J, with 16 bases in between.

This clonotype was observed a handful of times. CDR3 in amino acids: CASSLYGPPRGHETQYF. For the CDR3, the DNA is TGTGCCAGCAGTTTATATGGTCCCCCCAGGGGGCATGAGACCCAGTACTTC. The chain carries TRBV27 and TRBJ2-5; TRBD1 aligns across 8 bases. Germline V gives CDR1 MNHEY, CDR2 SMNVEV (reference sequence). The CDR3 loop spans 17 amino acids. Germline trimming cut 1 base from V and 5 bases from J; bases unmatched to any gene: 12.

About this clonotype itself: This could be a read error, since a much larger clone is one nucleotide away. V usage is TRBV7-9 and J usage is TRBJ2-1; D perhaps matches TRBD2 (6 bases). CDR1 is SEHNR and CDR2 is FQNEAQ in the germline V gene (reference sequence). The CDR3 has 17 residues. CDR3: CASSLLGGTGSHNEQFF. In nucleotides, the CDR3 is TGTGCCAGCAGCTTATTAGGCGGGACGGGCTCCCACAATGAGCAGTTCTTC.

The chain carries TRBV7-2 and TRBJ2-4; the match to TRBD2 covers 7 bases. After removal of 0 bases from V and 7 bases from J, the junction contained 9 bases not matched to a gene. Germline V lookup: CDR1 SGHTA, CDR2 FQGNSA. The CDR3 extends over 16 amino acids. CDR3 sequence (DNA): TGTGCCAGCAGCTTAGCCTCGACTAGCCCGGACAACATTCAGTACTTC. Its translation is CASSLASTSPDNIQYF.

V gene TRBV20-1 combines with J gene TRBJ1-2, with D hard to call. This CDR3 has 14 residues. V lost 3 bases and J 4 bases, leaving 15 bases between the germline ends. Germline V lookup: CDR1 DFQATT, CDR2 SNEGSKA (reference sequence). Written as DNA, the CDR3 is TGCAGTGCTAGCCCATCCGGGATTCGCTATGGCTACACCTTC. Translating it yields CSASPSGIRYGYTF.

This chain uses TRBV11-3 with TRBJ2-3; 15 positions match TRBD2. This CDR3 is built from 17 residues. With V trimmed by 5 bases and J by 3 bases, 6 bases remained unmatched. Per germline, CDR1 SGHNT and CDR2 YENEEA. The DNA of the CDR3 is TGTGCCAGCAGCCTGGGGACTAGCGGGGGGTCTACAGATACGCAGTATTTT. Translation gives CASSLGTSGGSTDTQYF.

A few counts support this clonotype. This rearrangement joins TRBV7-2 to TRBJ2-7, with 9 bases that match TRBD2. This CDR3 has 15 residues. The ends lost 5 bases at V and 12 bases at J; junction bases unmatched: 17. The V gene's germline CDR1 is SGHTA and CDR2 FQGNSA. CDR3 nucleotide sequence: TGTGCCAGCAGCCCGAGAGGTATGGCGGGGGGGTCACTGTACTTC. This gives the protein CASSPRGMAGGSLYF. Complete variable domain (other parts from reference TRBV7-2 and TRBJ2-7): GAGVSQSPSNKVTEKGKDVELRCDPISGHTALYWYRQSLGQGLEFLIYFQGNSAPDKSGLPSDRFSAERTGGSVSTLTIQRTQQEDSAVYLCASSPRGMAGGSLYFGPGTRLTVT.

This clonotype was recorded a few times. The chain is built from TRBV5-1 and TRBJ2-2; tentative D call: TRBD1 (6 bases). V was clipped by 4 bases and J by 1 base, with 11 bases between them. This CDR3 spans 15 amino acids. Germline loops: CDR1 SGHRS, CDR2 YFSETQ. The CDR3 DNA follows: TGCGCCAGCAGCGTCCGGGGACAGAACACCGGGGAGCTGTTTTTT. Translated: CASSVRGQNTGELFF.